The 31 T cell receptor beta chains below all came from one sample that was sequenced in a study of early T cells in non-severe SARS-CoV-2 infection. MiXCR was run by TCRdb on the 5' RACE reads, yielding one entry per CDR3 protein. This sample yields roughly 63,000 distinct CDR3 sequences, of which approximately 13% are seen a single time; about 4.3% belongs to the top ten. The sample taken for sequencing was whole blood. The receptors shown here come from an adult who was a healthcare worker with PCR-confirmed SARS-CoV-2 infection or an uninfected control (not recorded which).

This clonotype appeared many times. The genes are TRBV30 and TRBJ2-3; TRBD2 matches at 7 bases. V dropped 0 bases and J dropped 5; count of bases not matched to a gene: 2. The CDR3 consists of 13 residues. Germline V gives CDR1 GTSNPN, CDR2 SVGIG (reference sequence). CDR3 nucleotide sequence: TGTGCCTGGAGTGTACTAGCGAAAGATACGCAGTATTTT. Its translation is CAWSVLAKDTQYF.

This clonotype showed up many times. This sequence joins TRBV9 and TRBJ2-7; TRBD2 is a possible D gene (6 bases). Trimming left V 4 bases short and J 3 bases short, with 14 bases between. Per the germline V gene, CDR1 is SGDLS and CDR2 is YYNGEE. This CDR3 has 14 residues. The CDR3 bases are TGTGCCAGCAGCCCGACGGGACTCCTCTACGAGCAGTACTTC. Its translation: CASSPTGLLYEQYF.

This clonotype has at least ten counts. The rearrangement uses TRBV3-1 and TRBJ1-1; D gene uncertain. The CDR3 sequence is 13 residues long. Germline CDR1 reads LGHDT; CDR2 reads YNNKEL (reference sequence). Trimming pared 4 bases from V and 0 bases from J, leaving 6 bases between. Here the CDR3 DNA reads TGTGCCAGCAGCCGCGCCATGAACACTGAAGCTTTCTTT. Translating gives CASSRAMNTEAFF.

The rearrangement links TRBV20-1 to TRBJ2-7, with TRBD1 identical over 12 bases. CDR3 length: 15 amino acids. V shed 3 bases, J shed 5 bases, and the junction held 8 bases outside the gene matches. Germline V gene lookup returns CDR1 DFQATT and CDR2 SNEGSKA (reference sequence). The CDR3: CSASSPGQGANEQYF. In DNA form, the CDR3 reads TGCAGTGCTAGTTCCCCGGGACAGGGGGCCAACGAGCAGTACTTC.

There are many counts of this clonotype. The rearrangement joins TRBV7-8 to TRBJ2-7; D is perhaps TRBD2 (5 bases). Trimming shortened V by 5 bases and J by 3 bases, and 14 bases separated the two germline ends. Germline CDR1 and CDR2: SGHVS and FQNEAQ. CDR3 length: 14 residues. The CDR3 is CASSLLGVDYEQYF. CDR3 DNA sequence: TGTGCCAGCAGCCTATTGGGAGTAGACTACGAGCAGTACTTC.

This clonotype appeared many times. The chain joins TRBV5-1 to TRBJ2-7; 8 bases line up with TRBD1. Germline CDR1 reads SGHRS; CDR2 reads YFSETQ. The CDR3 runs to 15 residues. Unmatched junction bases numbered 9, after V lost 4 bases and J lost 3 bases. In DNA form, the CDR3 reads TGCGCCAGCAGCCCCCATGGACAGGGAAACTACGAGCAGTACTTC. The encoded protein is CASSPHGQGNYEQYF.

The chain links TRBV5-1 to TRBJ2-4, with D possibly being TRBD2 (6 bases). Germline V CDR1 and CDR2: SGHRS, YFSETQ. The V and J ends lost 2 bases and 5 bases respectively, with 11 bases between them. This CDR3 has 14 amino acids. The CDR3 is CASSFEPGENIQYF. The CDR3 region has the DNA TGCGCCAGCAGCTTCGAACCGGGGGAAAACATTCAGTACTTC.

This clonotype was counted once. This chain links TRBV5-6 with TRBJ2-5; D unresolved. The CDR3 has 15 amino acids. Trimming left V 5 bases short and J 2 bases short, with 16 bases between. The V gene's germline CDR1 is SGHDT and CDR2 YYEEEE. In DNA, the CDR3 is TGTGCCAGCAGTTCCCCGCTAGGACCACAAGAGACCCAGTACTTC. This gives the protein CASSSPLGPQETQYF.

This clonotype was seen a handful of times. The chain uses TRBV20-1 and TRBJ1-2; unclear D gene. In germline, CDR1 is DFQATT, CDR2 SNEGSKA (reference sequence). The CDR3 has 12 amino acids. V lost 3 bases, J lost 7 bases, and 12 bases lay in between. The CDR3 sequence: CSASPLQVGYTF. CDR3 bases: TGCAGTGCTAGCCCCCTGCAAGTTGGCTACACCTTC.

This clonotype has a count of ten or more. V usage is TRBV2 and J usage is TRBJ1-5; 10 nucleotides match TRBD1. J lost 7 bases, V lost 5 bases, and 8 bases had no gene match. There are 15 residues in the CDR3. Per germline, CDR1 SNHLY and CDR2 FYNNEI. The DNA of the CDR3 is TGTGCCAGCAGTCTCGGGACAGGGGCTGGGCAGCCCCAGCATTTT. It yields the protein CASSLGTGAGQPQHF.

This clonotype was seen more than once but under ten times. The chain links TRBV18 to TRBJ2-7, with D perhaps matching TRBD1 or TRBD2 (5 bases each). This CDR3 region has 15 residues. The V end lost 3 bases, the J end lost 0 bases, and 12 bases lay between the germline ends. Germline values: CDR1 KGHSH, CDR2 LQKENI. The CDR3 is CASSPLGDGSYEQYF. In DNA, the CDR3 is TGTGCCAGCTCACCTCTCGGGGACGGCTCCTACGAGCAGTACTTC.

This clonotype has a handful of counts. The chain combines TRBV11-2 with TRBJ2-7; D gene uncertain. V was cut by 5 bases and J by 0 bases, with 14 bases left in between. The germline CDR1 and CDR2 sequences are SGHAT and FQNNGV. CDR3 length equals 15 residues. The CDR3 sequence is CASSRAAAHSYEQYF. The CDR3 nucleotides read TGTGCCAGCAGCCGGGCGGCGGCCCACTCCTACGAGCAGTACTTC.

The rearrangement joins TRBV20-1 to TRBJ1-2; D not resolved. This CDR3 comprises 13 residues. The V gene's germline CDR1 is DFQATT and CDR2 SNEGSKA (reference sequence). Trimming removed 5 bases from V and 4 bases from J, with 14 bases in between. The CDR3 nucleotides are TGCAGTGCTCAAATAGGCCACTTCTATGGCTACACCTTC. This codes for CSAQIGHFYGYTF.

Ten or more counts support this clonotype. The genes are TRBV7-2 and TRBJ2-1, with D uncertain. Germline-derived CDR1 and CDR2 are SGHTA and FQGNSA. Trimming removed 2 bases from V and 9 bases from J, with 11 bases in between. The CDR3 contains 13 residues. CDR3 protein: CASSLRVLGEQFF. The CDR3 DNA sequence: TGTGCCAGCAGCTTAAGGGTGTTAGGTGAGCAGTTCTTC. The full variable domain, completed using reference TRBV7-2 and TRBJ2-1, is GAGVSQSPSNKVTEKGKDVELRCDPISGHTALYWYRQSLGQGLEFLIYFQGNSAPDKSGLPSDRFSAERTGGSVSTLTIQRTQQEDSAVYLCASSLRVLGEQFFGPGTRLTVL.

CDR3 DNA: TGTGCCAGCAGCCCCCGGACGGACAATGAGCAGTTCTTC. As protein: CASSPRTDNEQFF. The rearrangement joins TRBV9 to TRBJ2-1; D not resolved. CDR3 length equals 13 residues. CDR1 and CDR2 from the germline V gene are SGDLS and YYNGEE. With 4 bases removed from V and 5 bases from J, the gap between germline ends came to 10 bases.

The CDR3 is CASSQDSPLEQYF. The DNA of the CDR3 is TGTGCCAGCAGCCAAGATTCCCCACTTGAGCAGTATTTT. The J gene is TRBJ2-3, the V gene TRBV14; D gene ambiguous. V was trimmed by 0 bases and J by 11 bases, leaving 12 bases between them. There are 13 residues in the CDR3. Per germline, CDR1 SGHDN and CDR2 FVKESK.

This clonotype occurred many times. The rearrangement uses TRBV4-3 and TRBJ2-1, with D tentatively TRBD2 (7 bases). The CDR3 is 16 amino acids. V was clipped by 1 base and J by 9 bases, with 19 bases between them. Germline lookup yields CDR1 LGHNA and CDR2 YSLEER. The CDR3 loop is CASSQVEGGPVSEQFF. DNA of the CDR3: TGCGCCAGCAGCCAAGTTGAGGGGGGGCCTGTTAGTGAGCAGTTCTTC.

This clonotype was seen ten or more times. The rearrangement uses TRBV7-2 and TRBJ2-5, with D possibly being TRBD2 (6 bases). Germline V gene sequence: CDR1 SGHTA, CDR2 FQGNSA. This CDR3 has 14 residues. V was trimmed by 3 bases and J by 4 bases, leaving 12 bases between them. The DNA for the CDR3 is TGTGCCAGCAGCTTGGGGGGAGTATCAGAGACCCAGTACTTC. Translation gives CASSLGGVSETQYF.

The CDR3 is CASSLVFGSTDTQYF. The CDR3 nucleotides are TGTGCCAGCAGCTTGGTCTTCGGCAGCACAGATACGCAGTATTTT. V and J are TRBV5-6 and TRBJ2-3; D gene uncertain. CDR1 SGHDT and CDR2 YYEEEE come from the germline V gene. Trimming cost V 0 bases and J 0 bases, with 8 bases left between them. The CDR3 runs 15 residues.

The rearrangement joins TRBV12-3 or TRBV12-4 to TRBJ1-1, with D perhaps matching TRBD1 (6 bases). This CDR3 is 13 amino acids long. The germline V and J ends were trimmed by 3 bases and 4 bases, with 9 bases remaining between them. DNA for the CDR3: TGTGCCAGCAGTTTTAGGGGGACCACTGAAGCTTTCTTT. Translating it yields CASSFRGTTEAFF.

This clonotype was observed many times. At one end, the junction sequence differs from germline, possibly due to a read error. This chain uses TRBV11-1 with TRBJ2-7; either TRBD1 or TRBD2 may fit D (5 bases each). CDR3 length: 15 amino acids. CDR1 and CDR2 (germline): SGHAT, FQDESV (reference sequence). Written as DNA, the CDR3 is TGTGCCAGCCGCTTCGGACGAGGGACGTCGGACGAGCAGTACTTC. Amino acid sequence: CASRFGRGTSDEQYF.

This clonotype was found many times. This sequence joins TRBV5-5 and TRBJ1-1; weak D call: TRBD1 (5 bases). This CDR3 region has 14 residues. V shed 4 bases and J shed 4 bases, with 14 bases lying between them. Looked up from germline, CDR1 is SGHKS and CDR2 is YYEKEE (reference sequence). The CDR3 here is CASSPDSVSTEAFF. The CDR3, as DNA: TGTGCCAGCAGCCCAGACAGTGTGAGCACTGAAGCTTTCTTT.

About this clonotype: This could be a read error, since a much larger clone is one nucleotide away. The chain links TRBV11-2 to TRBJ2-7, with unresolved D. CDR1 is SGHAT and CDR2 is FQNNGV in the germline V gene. The CDR3 length is 15 residues. V was shortened by 4 bases and J by 2 bases, with 15 bases between the two germline ends. The chain's CDR3 is CASSSPLDGTYEQYF. The CDR3 DNA is TGTGCCAGCAGCTCTCCACTGGACGGAACCTACGAGCAGTACTTC.

At least ten counts were recorded for this clonotype. This chain connects TRBV27 to TRBJ2-3, with 9 bases lining up with TRBD2. V lost 2 bases and J lost 6; bases outside the gene matches: 12. CDR1 MNHEY and CDR2 SMNVEV come from the germline V gene (reference sequence). The CDR3 consists of 17 residues. This chain's CDR3 is CASSLTSERGDGDTQYF. CDR3 DNA: TGTGCCAGCAGTTTAACCTCGGAGCGGGGGGATGGGGATACGCAGTATTTT.

This clonotype was counted ten times or more. CDR3: CASSPWAGQSTYNEQFF. In DNA form, the CDR3 reads TGTGCCAGCAGCCCCTGGGCGGGACAGTCAACCTACAATGAGCAGTTCTTC. The chain recombines TRBV12-3 or TRBV12-4 with TRBJ2-1; the D gene is possibly TRBD1 (7 bases). Trimming took 6 bases from V and 2 from J, leaving 20 bases between them. There are 17 residues in the CDR3.

This clonotype was picked up many times. The chain links TRBV6-5 to TRBJ2-5, with a possible D match to TRBD2 (6 bases). Per the germline V gene, CDR1 is MNHEY and CDR2 is SVGAGI. The CDR3 has 14 residues. V lost 6 bases and J 5 bases, leaving 16 bases between the germline ends. CDR3 residues: CASRPDLAGETQYF. DNA of the CDR3: TGTGCCAGCAGGCCCGACTTGGCGGGGGAGACCCAGTACTTC.

This clonotype was detected ten times or more. CDR3 sequence (DNA): TGTGCCAGCAGCTTATTCAGTTCACCCCTCCACTTT. This encodes CASSLFSSPLHF. The rearrangement uses TRBV7-2 and TRBJ1-6; D gene ambiguous. The ends were cut back, 2 bases at V and 9 bases at J, with 5 bases in the middle. Germline V gene data show CDR1 as SGHTA and CDR2 as FQGNSA. This CDR3 spans 12 amino acids.

In this sample, this clonotype turned up a few times. The V gene is TRBV11-1, the J gene TRBJ1-3; a possible D gene is TRBD1 (5 bases). The CDR3 covers 13 residues. Germline V lookup: CDR1 SGHAT, CDR2 FQDESV (reference sequence). V lost 5 bases and J lost 4, with 9 bases in between. CDR3 nucleotides: TGTGCCAGCAGCCGACAGCTGGGAAACACCATATATTTT. Residues: CASSRQLGNTIYF.

This clonotype turned up a few times. This rearrangement joins TRBV12-3 or TRBV12-4 to TRBJ2-1; D is possibly TRBD2 (7 bases). The CDR3 runs to 15 residues. V gave up 7 bases and J gave up 11 bases, with 24 bases separating them. The CDR3 protein is CASTFGEGRQAQQFF. The CDR3 DNA sequence: TGTGCCAGCACCTTTGGGGAGGGTCGACAGGCCCAGCAGTTCTTC.

This clonotype was picked up many times. The CDR3 protein is CSVTGQGDEQYF. The CDR3 DNA follows: TGCAGCGTTACGGGACAAGGGGACGAGCAGTACTTC. The rearrangement links TRBV29-1 to TRBJ2-7, with D tentatively TRBD1 (6 bases). The CDR3 has 12 amino acids. V lost 5 bases to trimming and J lost 5 bases, with 13 bases between them. Germline V gene data show CDR1 as SQVTM and CDR2 as ANQGSEA.

The V call is TRBV20-1, the J call TRBJ2-7, with 10 positions matching TRBD2. CDR3 length: 15 amino acids. Germline CDR1 is DFQATT and CDR2 is SNEGSKA (reference sequence). The ends lost 0 bases at V and 4 bases at J; junction bases unmatched: 6. The CDR3 sequence: CSARDKRGGQYEQYF. CDR3 sequence (DNA): TGCAGTGCTAGAGATAAGCGGGGGGGCCAGTACGAGCAGTACTTC.